Reported below is one T cell receptor beta chain. The entry originates in a study of identical twins. The CDR3 contains 17 residues. V trimming: 4 bases; J trimming: 1 base; junction bases outside the gene matches: 8. Germline V gene sequence: CDR1 LGHDT, CDR2 YNNKEL (reference sequence). TCRdb called the 5' RACE reads again in MiXCR, with one record for every CDR3 protein. The sample lists hundreds of thousands of distinct CDR3 sequences, 20% to 30% occurring once. These data were also filed under a second study, of T cells expressing NK-cell markers. That paper states: Sorted CD3+CD56-NKG2C+, CD3+CD56+NKG2C+ and CD3+CD56+NKG2C- T cells supplied the TCR beta repertoires. In the group of eight sequenced donors, seven were HCMV-seropositive and one was seronegative.

Sequencing input: CD4+ T cells sorted from blood. This receptor was taken from a woman between 18 and 29 years old in good health. The chain carries TRBV3-1 and TRBJ2-1, with 9 bases fitting TRBD2. The CDR3 is CASSPGTSRISYNEQFF. For the CDR3, the DNA is TGTGCCAGCAGCCCCGGGACTAGCCGCATTTCCTACAATGAGCAGTTCTTC.